One sample yielded the 13 T cell receptor beta chains listed below, sequenced in a study of blood T cell repertoires in COVID-19. Data came from immunoSEQ multiplex PCR; TCRdb stores just in-frame clones and leaves some out. The sample records approximately 92,000 clones, about four fifths being singletons. Sequenced material: peripheral blood. The receptors originated from an elderly man with acute or convalescent COVID-19.

The chain combines TRBV30 with TRBJ1-5; TRBD1 is a possible D gene (6 bases). Germline loops: CDR1 GTSNPN, CDR2 SVGIG (reference sequence). This CDR3 has 13 amino acids. The V and J ends lost 3 bases and 5 bases respectively, with 11 bases between them. Here the CDR3 reads CAWSRDIYQPQHF. DNA of the CDR3: TGTGCCTGGAGCCGGGACATTTATCAGCCCCAGCATTTT.

This clone occurred once. The chain couples TRBV21-1 to TRBJ1-1; the tabulated D call, TRBD1, remains unverified against the DNA. TRBV21-1 is designated a pseudogene. CDR3 length equals 13 residues. The DNA of the CDR3 is TGTGCCAGCAGCAACGAGGGGGCGACTGAAGCTTTCTTT. Its translation: CASSNEGATEAFF.

This chain connects TRBV29-1 to TRBJ2-3; a weak D match, TRBD1 (6 bases). With 7 bases removed from V and 4 bases from J, the gap between germline ends came to 12 bases. Germline V gene lookup returns CDR1 SQVTM and CDR2 ANQGSEA. This CDR3 is built from 12 residues. The CDR3 spells CSARGQSDTQYF. CDR3 nucleotide sequence: TGCAGCGCACGCGGACAGTCAGATACGCAGTATTTT.

The gene calls are TRBV7-9 and TRBJ1-2; D perhaps matches TRBD1 (5 bases). The CDR3 has 15 amino acids. Germline V lookup: CDR1 SEHNR, CDR2 FQNEAQ (reference sequence). V lost 2 bases and J lost 0, with 10 bases in between. The CDR3 bases are TGTGCCAGCAGCTTAAGGACAAATGCTAACTATGGCTACACCTTC. It yields the protein CASSLRTNANYGYTF.

With respect to this clone: One end of the junction fails to match germline, which may point to a read error. J is TRBJ2-7 and V is TRBV5-1; TRBD1 matches 10 bases. Per germline, CDR1 SGHRS and CDR2 YFSETQ. The CDR3 is 15 amino acids. Here the CDR3 DNA reads TGCGCCAGCGGCTTAGCGACAGGGGGCTTGGGCGAGCAGTACTTC. Its translation: CASGLATGGLGEQYF.

On this clone itself: Other nucleotide sequences from this sample produce the same CDR3. V usage is TRBV19 and J usage is TRBJ1-1, with D uncertain. The CDR3 is made up of 13 amino acids. The V and J ends lost 2 bases and 0 bases respectively, with 4 bases between them. Looked up from germline, CDR1 is LNHDA and CDR2 is SQIVND (reference sequence). The CDR3, as DNA: TGTGCCAGTAGTATAACAGTGAACACTGAAGCTTTCTTT. Protein: CASSITVNTEAFF.

The V and J genes are TRBV10-2 and TRBJ1-2, with D uncertain. This CDR3 spans 12 amino acids. Per the germline V gene, CDR1 is WSHSY and CDR2 is SAAADI. Trimming removed 5 bases at V and 8 bases at J, with 12 bases between. For the CDR3, the DNA is TGCGCCAGCAGTCCTACGACTAGGGGCTACACCTTC. Translation gives CASSPTTRGYTF.

The chain joins TRBV9 to TRBJ1-1; no definite D call. Germline-derived CDR1 and CDR2 are SGDLS and YYNGEE. Trimming took off 6 bases at V and 1 base at J, with 10 bases between the two ends. CDR3 size: 13 residues. The CDR3 DNA reads TGTGCCAGCAAGGATGGAGGGAACACTGAAGCTTTCTTT. Translating gives CASKDGGNTEAFF.

The J gene is TRBJ1-3, the V gene TRBV20-1; no firm D call. The CDR3 runs 11 residues. Germline V gene sequence: CDR1 DFQATT, CDR2 SNEGSKA (reference sequence). V was pared by 4 bases and J by 5 bases, with 6 bases between. The CDR3 region has the DNA TGCAGTGCTAACTTGAGAAACACCATATATTTT. It encodes CSANLRNTIYF.

The chain's CDR3 is CAWKGCEQYF. Here the CDR3 DNA reads TGTGCCTGGAAGGGGTGCGAGCAGTACTTC. The J gene is TRBJ2-7, the V gene TRBV30, with D possibly matching TRBD1 (5 bases). CDR3 length: 10 residues. V dropped 4 bases and J dropped 6 bases, with 7 bases sitting between them. From germline, CDR1 is GTSNPN and CDR2 SVGIG (reference sequence).

The CDR3 bases are TGTGCCAGCAGCCTAGGGGGAGTCTACGAGCAGTACTTC. Residues: CASSLGGVYEQYF. The gene calls are TRBV5-6 and TRBJ2-7, with D possibly matching TRBD1 (6 bases). This CDR3 has 13 residues. V gave up 4 bases and J gave up 3 bases, with 11 bases separating them. Per the germline V gene, CDR1 is SGHDT and CDR2 is YYEEEE.

The chain joins TRBV29-1 to TRBJ2-4, with 7 bases lining up with TRBD1. V lost 4 bases, J lost 7 bases, and 7 bases stayed unmatched. The CDR3 extends over 13 amino acids. The germline V gene encodes CDR1 SQVTM and CDR2 ANQGSEA. CDR3 nucleotides: TGCAGCGTTGCCCTAGGCAGGGGGAACATTCAGTACTTC. This codes for CSVALGRGNIQYF.

The chain links TRBV7-2 to TRBJ2-1; TRBD2 agrees at 10 bases. CDR1 is SGHTA, CDR2 FQGNSA, per germline. This CDR3 region has 15 residues. The trim removed 5 bases at V and 6 bases at J, leaving 7 bases unmatched. The DNA for the CDR3 is TGTGCCAGCAGCCCCCGGACTAGCGGAGCCAATGAGCAGTTCTTC. This translates into CASSPRTSGANEQFF.